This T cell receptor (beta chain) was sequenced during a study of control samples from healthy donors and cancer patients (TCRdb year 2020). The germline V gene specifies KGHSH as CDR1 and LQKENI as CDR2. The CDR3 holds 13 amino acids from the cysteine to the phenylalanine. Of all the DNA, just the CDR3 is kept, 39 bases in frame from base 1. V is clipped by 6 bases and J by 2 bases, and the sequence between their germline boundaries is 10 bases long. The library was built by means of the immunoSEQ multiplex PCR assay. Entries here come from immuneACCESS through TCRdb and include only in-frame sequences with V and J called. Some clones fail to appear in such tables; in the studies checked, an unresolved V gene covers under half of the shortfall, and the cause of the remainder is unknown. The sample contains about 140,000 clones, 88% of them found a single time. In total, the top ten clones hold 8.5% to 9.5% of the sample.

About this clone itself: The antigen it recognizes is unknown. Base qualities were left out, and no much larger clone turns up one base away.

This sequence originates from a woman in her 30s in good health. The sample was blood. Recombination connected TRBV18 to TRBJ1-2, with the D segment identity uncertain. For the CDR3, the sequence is CASSVDGNYGYTF. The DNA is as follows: TGTGCCAGCTCGGTCGACGGGAACTATGGCTACACCTTC.